The 9 T cell receptor beta chains presented below share a single source sample, sequenced in a study of glioma-infiltrating T cells after dendritic cell vaccination. The assay was immunoSEQ multiplex PCR, and TCRdb's table has in-frame clones only and misses some. The table includes roughly 90,000 clones, approximately 90% detected once. This specimen consisted of blood, obtained before dendritic cell vaccination. The source of these receptors is a human donor with glioblastoma.

V usage is TRBV6-5 and J usage is TRBJ2-3; a possible D gene is TRBD2 (5 bases). Germline CDR1 reads MNHEY; CDR2 reads SVGAGI. V lost 5 bases and J lost 8, with 11 bases in between. CDR3 length: 12 amino acids. CDR3 loop: CASSPGRGTQYF. CDR3 DNA: TGTGCCAGCAGTCCTGGACGGGGTACGCAGTATTTT.

The V gene is TRBV6-1, the J gene TRBJ2-7; 7 bases match TRBD1. The germline V gene encodes CDR1 MNHNS and CDR2 SASEGT. V was clipped by 6 bases and J by 0 bases; unmatched bases: 5. CDR3 length equals 14 residues. CDR3 in amino acids: CASRGTASSYEQYF. CDR3 bases: TGTGCCAGCAGAGGGACAGCCAGCTCCTACGAGCAGTACTTC.

The chain joins TRBV7-2 to TRBJ1-4, with TRBD1 matching 7 bases. V lost 2 bases to trimming and J lost 8 bases; unmatched junction nucleotides: 5. CDR1 is SGHTA, CDR2 FQGNSA, per germline. The CDR3 covers 14 residues. Written as DNA, the CDR3 is TGTGCCAGCAGCTTAAGACAGGGACGGGAAAAACTGTTTTTT. It is translated as CASSLRQGREKLFF.

A remark on this clone: The sample carries other DNA sequences with the same CDR3. The gene calls are TRBV19 and TRBJ2-1; D unresolved. There are 14 residues in the CDR3. Germline V gene sequence: CDR1 LNHDA, CDR2 SQIVND (reference sequence). The CDR3 sequence is CASTHSSSYNEQFF. DNA of the CDR3: TGTGCTAGCACTCATTCGAGCTCCTACAATGAGCAGTTCTTC.

The chain couples TRBV4-1 to TRBJ2-7, with D tentatively TRBD2 (5 bases). Trimming took off 1 base at V and 2 bases at J, with 6 bases between the two ends. The CDR3 length is 13 residues. The germline V gene encodes CDR1 MGHRA and CDR2 YSYEKL. The CDR3 bases are TGCGCCAGCAGCCAAGCCGGGGCCTACGAGCAGTACTTC. Translated, it gives CASSQAGAYEQYF.

The chain employs TRBV15 and TRBJ1-5; D possibly corresponds to TRBD1 (5 bases). CDR1 is LNHNV, CDR2 YYDKDF, per germline (reference sequence). Trimming took 0 bases from V and 5 from J, leaving 14 bases between them. This CDR3 spans 16 amino acids. CDR3 coding DNA: TGTGCCACCAGCAGAGATGGGGGGGAGGCCCATCAGCCCCAGCATTTT. Its protein is CATSRDGGEAHQPQHF.

The genes are TRBV10-3 and TRBJ1-1; D is possibly TRBD1 (6 bases). Germline CDR1 reads ENHRY; CDR2 reads SYGVKD. The CDR3 totals 15 residues. V lost 8 bases and J 2 bases, leaving 18 bases between the germline ends. CDR3 nucleotide sequence: TGTGCCATCCGGATCACCGGGACACAAAACACTGAAGCTTTCTTT. As protein: CAIRITGTQNTEAFF.

V and J are TRBV19 and TRBJ2-3; 7 bases match TRBD2. CDR1 is LNHDA, CDR2 SQIVND, per germline (reference sequence). The CDR3 length is 15 residues. V dropped 7 bases and J dropped 1; count of bases not matched to a gene: 8. CDR3 nucleotides: TGTGCCAGTAAGGGGAGGGTAGGTGGCACAGATACGCAGTATTTT. It is translated as CASKGRVGGTDTQYF.

The V call is TRBV5-6, the J call TRBJ2-5; a possible D gene is TRBD1 (5 bases). Germline lookup yields CDR1 SGHDT and CDR2 YYEEEE. V lost 4 bases to trimming and J lost 7 bases, with 14 bases between them. The CDR3 length is 13 residues. CDR3 sequence reads: CASSLKGPWTQYF. The CDR3 bases are TGTGCCAGCAGCCTTAAGGGGCCTTGGACCCAGTACTTC.